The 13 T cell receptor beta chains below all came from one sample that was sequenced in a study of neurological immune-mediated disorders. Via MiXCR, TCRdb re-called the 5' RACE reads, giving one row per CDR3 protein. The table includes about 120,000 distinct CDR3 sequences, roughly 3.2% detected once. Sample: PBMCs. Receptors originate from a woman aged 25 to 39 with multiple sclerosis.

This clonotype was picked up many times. CDR3 in amino acids: CASSSPGPASGNTIYF. The CDR3 coding sequence is TGTGCCAGCAGCTCCCCGGGACCGGCCTCTGGAAACACCATATATTTT. This chain joins TRBV5-6 and TRBJ1-3, with a tentative D call TRBD1 (5 bases). Germline V gives CDR1 SGHDT, CDR2 YYEEEE. The CDR3 is made up of 16 amino acids. V shed 3 bases and J shed 0 bases, with 13 bases lying between them.

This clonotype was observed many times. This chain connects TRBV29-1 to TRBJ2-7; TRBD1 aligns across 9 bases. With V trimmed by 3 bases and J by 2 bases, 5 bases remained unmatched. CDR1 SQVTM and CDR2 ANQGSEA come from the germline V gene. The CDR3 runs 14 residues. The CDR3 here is CSVDIQGAPYEQYF. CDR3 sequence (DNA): TGCAGCGTTGACATACAGGGGGCCCCCTACGAGCAGTACTTC.

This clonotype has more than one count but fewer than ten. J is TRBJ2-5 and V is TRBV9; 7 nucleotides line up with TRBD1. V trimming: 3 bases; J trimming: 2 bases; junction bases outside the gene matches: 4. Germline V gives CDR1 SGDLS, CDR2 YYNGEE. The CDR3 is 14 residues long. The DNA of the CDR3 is TGTGCCAGCAGCGCAGGGGACAGACAAGAGACCCAGTACTTC. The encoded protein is CASSAGDRQETQYF. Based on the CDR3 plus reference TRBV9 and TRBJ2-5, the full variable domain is DSGVTQTPKHLITATGQRVTLRCSPRSGDLSVYWYQQSLDQGLQFLIQYYNGEERAKGNILERFSAQQFPDLHSELNLSSLELGDSALYFCASSAGDRQETQYFGPGTRLLVL.

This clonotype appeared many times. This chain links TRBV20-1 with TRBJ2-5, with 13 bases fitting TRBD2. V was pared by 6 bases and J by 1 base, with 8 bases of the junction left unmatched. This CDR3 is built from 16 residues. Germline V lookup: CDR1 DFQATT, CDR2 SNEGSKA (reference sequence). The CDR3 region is CSAAPGTSGVQETQYF. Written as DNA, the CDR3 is TGCAGTGCAGCTCCCGGGACTAGCGGGGTCCAAGAGACCCAGTACTTC.

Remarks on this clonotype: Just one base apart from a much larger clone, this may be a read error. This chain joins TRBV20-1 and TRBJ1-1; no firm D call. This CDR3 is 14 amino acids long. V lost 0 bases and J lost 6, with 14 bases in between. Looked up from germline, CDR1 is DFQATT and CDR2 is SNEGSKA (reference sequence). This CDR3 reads CSARDRKGVSEAFF. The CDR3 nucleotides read TGCAGTGCTAGAGATCGAAAGGGTGTCTCTGAAGCTTTCTTT.

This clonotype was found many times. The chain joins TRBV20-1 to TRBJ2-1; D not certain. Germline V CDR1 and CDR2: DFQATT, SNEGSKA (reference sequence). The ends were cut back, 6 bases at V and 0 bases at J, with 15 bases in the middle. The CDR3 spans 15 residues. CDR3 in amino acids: CSASQKGRSYNEQFF. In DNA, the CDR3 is TGCAGTGCGAGTCAAAAGGGTCGCTCCTACAATGAGCAGTTCTTC.

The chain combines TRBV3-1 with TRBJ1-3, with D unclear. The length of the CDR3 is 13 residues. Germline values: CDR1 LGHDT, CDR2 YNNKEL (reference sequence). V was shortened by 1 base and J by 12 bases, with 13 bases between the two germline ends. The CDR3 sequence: CASSQARGKNIYF. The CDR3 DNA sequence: TGTGCCAGCAGCCAAGCGCGAGGAAAAAACATATATTTT.

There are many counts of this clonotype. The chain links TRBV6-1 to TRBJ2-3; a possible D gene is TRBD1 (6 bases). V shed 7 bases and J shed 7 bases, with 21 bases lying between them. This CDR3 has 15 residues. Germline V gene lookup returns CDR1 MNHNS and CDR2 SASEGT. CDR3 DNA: TGTGCCAGCAAGGGGGAGCGGATAGCACCTAATACGCAGTATTTT. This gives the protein CASKGERIAPNTQYF.

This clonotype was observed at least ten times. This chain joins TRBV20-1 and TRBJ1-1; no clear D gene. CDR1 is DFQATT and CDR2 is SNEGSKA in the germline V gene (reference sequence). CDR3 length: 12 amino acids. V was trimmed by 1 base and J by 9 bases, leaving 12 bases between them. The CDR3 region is CSARGPGVQAFF. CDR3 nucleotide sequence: TGCAGTGCTAGAGGGCCGGGAGTTCAAGCTTTCTTT.

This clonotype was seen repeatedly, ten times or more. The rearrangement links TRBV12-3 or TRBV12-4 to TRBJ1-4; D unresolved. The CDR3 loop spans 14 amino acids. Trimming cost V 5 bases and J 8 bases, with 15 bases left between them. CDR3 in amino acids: CASSVGWVGEKLFF. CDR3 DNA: TGTGCCAGCAGTGTAGGTTGGGTTGGGGAAAAACTGTTTTTT.

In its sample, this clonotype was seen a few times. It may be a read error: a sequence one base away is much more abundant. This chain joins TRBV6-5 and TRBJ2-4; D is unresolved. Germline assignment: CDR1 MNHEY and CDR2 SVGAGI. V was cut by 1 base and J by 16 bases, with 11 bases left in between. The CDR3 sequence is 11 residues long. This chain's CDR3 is CASSYLGKDYF. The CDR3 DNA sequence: TGTGCCAGCAGTTACTTGGGAAAGGACTACTTC.

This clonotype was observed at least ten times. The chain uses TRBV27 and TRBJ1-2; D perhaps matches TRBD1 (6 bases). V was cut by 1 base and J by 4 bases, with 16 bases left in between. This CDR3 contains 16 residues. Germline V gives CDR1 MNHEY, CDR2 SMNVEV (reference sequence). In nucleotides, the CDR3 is TGTGCCAGCAGTTTATTCCCGGGACAAGTGAGCTATGGCTACACCTTC. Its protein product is CASSLFPGQVSYGYTF.

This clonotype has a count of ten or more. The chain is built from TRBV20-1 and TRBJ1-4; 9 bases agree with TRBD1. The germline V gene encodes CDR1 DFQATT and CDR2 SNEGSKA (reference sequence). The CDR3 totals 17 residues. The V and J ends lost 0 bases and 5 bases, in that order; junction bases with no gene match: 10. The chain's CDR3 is CSARDPSSGTGNEKLFF. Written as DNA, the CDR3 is TGCAGTGCTAGAGACCCAAGCTCCGGGACAGGGAATGAAAAACTGTTTTTT.